These 28 T cell receptor beta chains came from one sample sequenced in a study of cytomegalovirus exposure and HLA in healthy donors. A multiplex PCR was run with 60 Vbeta primers and 13 Jbeta primers. Sequenced by immunoSEQ multiplex PCR; TCRdb stores in-frame clones only, minus some. This sample has 95,000 to 150,000 clones; under 80% occur once, and the top ten carry 30%. The sequencing sample was made of PBMCs. The receptors here all came from a man aged 55 to 70 in good health and CMV-seropositive.

The chain couples TRBV28 to TRBJ1-5; D might be TRBD1 (5 bases). Germline values: CDR1 MDHEN, CDR2 SYDVKM. This CDR3 is built from 16 residues. Trimming cost V 3 bases and J 5 bases, with 17 bases left between them. This CDR3 reads CASSFTGRTKDQPQHF. CDR3 sequence (DNA): TGTGCCAGCAGTTTCACCGGAAGGACAAAGGATCAGCCCCAGCATTTT. The whole variable domain, filled in from reference TRBV28 and TRBJ1-5, reads DVKVTQSSRYLVKRTGEKVFLECVQDMDHENMFWYRQDPGLGLRLIYFSYDVKMKEKGDIPEGYSVSREKKERFSLILESASTNQTSMYLCASSFTGRTKDQPQHFGDGTRLSIL.

The V gene is TRBV6-6, the J gene TRBJ1-1; weak D call: TRBD1 (6 bases). V dropped 9 bases and J dropped 13 bases, with 15 bases sitting between them. Germline V CDR1 and CDR2: MNHNY, SVGAGI (reference sequence). The length of the CDR3 is 10 residues. CDR3 sequence reads: CASSGTWVFF. In nucleotides, the CDR3 is TGTGCCAGTTCCGGGACATGGGTTTTCTTT.

This clone was seen a single time. The chain is built from TRBV6-5 and TRBJ2-7, with TRBD2 as a possible D gene (6 bases). Germline V gene lookup returns CDR1 MNHEY and CDR2 SVGAGI. With 2 bases removed from V and 0 bases from J, the gap between germline ends came to 11 bases. This CDR3 spans 15 amino acids. CDR3 bases: TGTGCCAGCAGTTACGGGGGGAGGAACTCCTACGAGCAGTACTTC. This gives the protein CASSYGGRNSYEQYF.

There are a few counts of this clone. The chain carries TRBV7-2 and TRBJ1-2; D is perhaps TRBD1 (6 bases). The germline V and J ends were trimmed by 5 bases and 4 bases, with 23 bases remaining between them. CDR3 length equals 17 residues. The germline V gene has CDR1 SGHTA and CDR2 FQGNSA. The chain's CDR3 is CASSDPIGGRFSYGYTF. CDR3 sequence (DNA): TGTGCCAGCAGCGACCCCATAGGGGGTCGGTTCTCCTATGGCTACACCTTC.

This rearrangement joins TRBV2 to TRBJ1-4; no firm D call. Germline CDR1 SNHLY, CDR2 FYNNEI. Deletions cut 7 bases from V and 0 bases from J, with 12 bases between. This CDR3 has 15 residues. The CDR3 is CASTQQRATNEKLFF. CDR3 bases: TGTGCCAGCACCCAACAGAGAGCAACTAATGAAAAACTGTTTTTT. The full variable domain, its missing parts supplied by reference TRBV2 and TRBJ1-4, is EPEVTQTPSHQVTQMGQEVILRCVPISNHLYFYWYRQILGQKVEFLVSFYNNEISEKSEIFDDQFSVERPDGSNFTLKIRSTKLEDSAMYFCASTQQRATNEKLFFGSGTQLSVL.

The chain has TRBV6-5 and TRBJ2-7; TRBD1 matches 8 bases. This CDR3 comprises 14 residues. With V trimmed by 2 bases and J by 2 bases, 2 bases remained unmatched. Germline V gives CDR1 MNHEY, CDR2 SVGAGI. The CDR3 loop reads CASSYDRGPYEQYF. CDR3 nucleotides: TGTGCCAGCAGTTACGACAGGGGACCCTACGAGCAGTACTTC.

This clone showed up just a few times. This chain links TRBV5-1 with TRBJ2-3; 9 nucleotides align to TRBD2. The length of the CDR3 is 16 residues. Germline-derived CDR1 and CDR2 are SGHRS and YFSETQ. Trimming at V came to 4 bases and at J to 5 bases, leaving 11 bases not matched to a gene. CDR3 loop: CASSRYVQTSGDTQYF. CDR3 DNA: TGCGCCAGCAGCCGATACGTTCAGACTAGCGGAGATACGCAGTATTTT.

The chain employs TRBV5-6 and TRBJ1-5; D is undetermined. From germline, CDR1 is SGHDT and CDR2 YYEEEE. The CDR3 spans 12 residues. V lost 4 bases and J lost 7, with 9 bases in between. This CDR3 is CASSLNTQPQHF. DNA for the CDR3: TGTGCCAGCAGCCTGAACACCCAGCCCCAGCATTTT. The entire variable domain, with the rest obtained from reference TRBV5-6 and TRBJ1-5, is as follows: DAGVTQSPTHLIKTRGQQVTLRCSPKSGHDTVSWYQQALGQGPQFIFQYYEEEERQRGNFPDRFSGHQFPNYSSELNVNALLLGDSALYLCASSLNTQPQHFGDGTRLSIL.

The J gene is TRBJ2-3, the V gene TRBV5-6; TRBD2 matches 10 bases. CDR3 length: 17 amino acids. The germline V gene has CDR1 SGHDT and CDR2 YYEEEE. V was pared by 5 bases and J by 2 bases, with 11 bases of the junction left unmatched. In nucleotides, the CDR3 is TGTGCCAGCAGTTCTCCGGGACTAGCGCTAGTCACAGATACGCAGTATTTT. This gives the protein CASSSPGLALVTDTQYF.

Turning to this clone: Its ends do not fully match the called genes, so a read error is possible. This chain uses TRBV7-9 with TRBJ2-1, with 7 bases aligning to TRBD1. This CDR3 is built from 17 residues. The germline V gene encodes CDR1 SEHNR and CDR2 FQNEAQ (reference sequence). Written as DNA, the CDR3 is TGTTCCAGCAGCCATAGGGACAGAACTCTGGGATCGGATGAGCAGTTCTTC. Protein product: CSSSHRDRTLGSDEQFF.

This clone was observed a handful of times. The chain's CDR3 is CASSPGLAGGAVRETQYF. DNA of the CDR3: TGTGCCAGCAGTCCCGGACTAGCGGGGGGGGCCGTTAGAGAGACCCAGTACTTC. This chain connects TRBV2 to TRBJ2-5; 15 nucleotides match TRBD2. V was pared by 5 bases and J by 4 bases, with 11 bases of the junction left unmatched. The CDR3 has 18 amino acids. The germline CDR1 and CDR2 sequences are SNHLY and FYNNEI.

This chain joins TRBV1 and TRBJ1-5; the listed D gene, TRBD1, was not tested against the DNA. TRBV1 is designated a pseudogene. CDR3 length equals 16 residues. The CDR3 protein is CTSSQDRQGWNQPQHF. DNA for the CDR3: TGCACCAGCAGCCAAGATCGACAGGGGTGGAATCAGCCCCAGCATTTT.

V usage is TRBV5-1 and J usage is TRBJ2-7; TRBD1 matches at 10 bases. V was pared by 4 bases and J by 6 bases, with 7 bases of the junction left unmatched. Looked up from germline, CDR1 is SGHRS and CDR2 is YFSETQ. The CDR3 length is 14 residues. The CDR3: CASSMGQGKSEQYF. In nucleotides, the CDR3 is TGCGCCAGCAGCATGGGACAGGGGAAGAGCGAGCAGTACTTC.

CDR3 bases: TGTGCCAGCAGCTCGACGACAGGGGACACTGAAGCTTTCTTT. As protein: CASSSTTGDTEAFF. This rearrangement joins TRBV5-4 to TRBJ1-1; 8 bases align to TRBD1. V trimming: 3 bases; J trimming: 3 bases; junction bases outside the gene matches: 4. CDR1 and CDR2 from the germline V gene are SGHNT and YYREEE (reference sequence). The CDR3 is made up of 14 amino acids.

This clone was seen a handful of times. The rearrangement links TRBV2 to TRBJ1-1, with 8 bases lining up with TRBD1. The germline V gene has CDR1 SNHLY and CDR2 FYNNEI. V was pared by 6 bases and J by 3 bases, with 12 bases of the junction left unmatched. The CDR3 length is 16 residues. In DNA, the CDR3 is TGTGCCAGCAGAAAGGCTGGCAGGGGGCTGGACACTGAAGCTTTCTTT. It codes for CASRKAGRGLDTEAFF.

This clone was seen a few times. The chain has TRBV27 and TRBJ1-2, with 9 bases identical to TRBD1. The CDR3 is 17 residues long. The V segment lost 2 bases and the J segment 4 bases; nucleotides outside the gene matches: 11. Germline values: CDR1 MNHEY, CDR2 SMNVEV (reference sequence). The CDR3 loop is CASSLDSNRGRFYGYTF. The CDR3 nucleotides read TGTGCCAGCAGTTTAGATAGCAACAGGGGGCGCTTCTATGGCTACACCTTC.

V usage is TRBV11-2 and J usage is TRBJ2-7; a possible D gene is TRBD2 (5 bases). There are 13 residues in the CDR3. The germline V and J ends were trimmed by 5 bases and 11 bases, with 19 bases remaining between them. CDR1 is SGHAT and CDR2 is FQNNGV in the germline V gene. The CDR3 coding sequence is TGTGCCAGCAGCCGAAGTACAGCCGGAGGTAAGTACTTC. This gives the protein CASSRSTAGGKYF.

This chain joins TRBV28 and TRBJ1-5, with D possibly matching TRBD1 (6 bases). Per the germline V gene, CDR1 is MDHEN and CDR2 is SYDVKM. The CDR3 covers 14 residues. Trimming took off 6 bases at V and 6 bases at J, with 15 bases between the two ends. CDR3 DNA sequence: TGTGCCAGCAGCTACAGGGCTCCTAGTCAGCCCCAGCATTTT. Translation gives CASSYRAPSQPQHF.

This clone has a handful of counts. The J gene is TRBJ2-5, the V gene TRBV6-1; the D gene is possibly TRBD1 (5 bases). Germline loops: CDR1 MNHNS, CDR2 SASEGT. Trimming took 8 bases from V and 0 from J, leaving 13 bases between them. This CDR3 spans 14 amino acids. CDR3 sequence: CASYLSGYQETQYF. CDR3 nucleotides: TGTGCCAGCTACCTATCAGGGTACCAAGAGACCCAGTACTTC.

The J gene is TRBJ1-1, the V gene TRBV5-6, with a tentative D call TRBD1 (5 bases). Deletions cut 0 bases from V and 4 bases from J, with 10 bases between. The CDR3 loop spans 14 amino acids. Germline V lookup: CDR1 SGHDT, CDR2 YYEEEE. The CDR3 nucleotides read TGTGCCAGCAGCTTGGGACAGACCGGCACTGAAGCTTTCTTT. Translation gives CASSLGQTGTEAFF. Complete variable domain (other parts from reference TRBV5-6 and TRBJ1-1): DAGVTQSPTHLIKTRGQQVTLRCSPKSGHDTVSWYQQALGQGPQFIFQYYEEEERQRGNFPDRFSGHQFPNYSSELNVNALLLGDSALYLCASSLGQTGTEAFFGQGTRLTVV.

DNA for the CDR3: TGTGCCTCACGGGACATTTTTGGGGCCAACGTCCTGACTTTC. This sequence encodes CASRDIFGANVLTF. The chain uses TRBV30 and TRBJ2-6; possible D gene TRBD1, 6 bases. V gave up 7 bases and J gave up 3 bases, with 13 bases separating them. The CDR3 runs to 14 residues. The germline gives CDR1 GTSNPN, CDR2 SVGIG (reference sequence).

This rearrangement joins TRBV30 to TRBJ1-2; no firm D call. The germline V gene has CDR1 GTSNPN and CDR2 SVGIG (reference sequence). The CDR3 sequence is 10 residues long. The V and J ends lost 8 bases and 14 bases respectively, with 18 bases between them. As DNA, the CDR3 is TGTGCCGCAGGCCCCCCCCACTGGACCTTC. It yields the protein CAAGPPHWTF.

There are a few counts of this clone. The rearrangement joins TRBV5-6 to TRBJ1-5; 10 nucleotides align to TRBD1. J was trimmed by 3 bases and V by 4 bases; bases with no gene match: 4. The CDR3 runs to 15 residues. Germline CDR1 SGHDT, CDR2 YYEEEE. This chain's CDR3 is CASSAGTGDNQPQHF. DNA for the CDR3: TGTGCCAGCAGCGCCGGGACAGGGGACAATCAGCCCCAGCATTTT.

The rearrangement joins TRBV5-1 to TRBJ1-1, with TRBD1 matching 7 bases. V shed 4 bases and J 0 bases; nucleotides not matched to a gene: 3. The CDR3 covers 14 residues. The germline V gene has CDR1 SGHRS and CDR2 YFSETQ. This CDR3 reads CASSAGTVNTEAFF. The CDR3 DNA follows: TGCGCCAGCAGCGCCGGGACAGTGAACACTGAAGCTTTCTTT.

The CDR3 region has the DNA TGTGCCAGCAGTGAAACTCAGACACCGAACACTGAAGCTTTCTTT. Amino acid sequence: CASSETQTPNTEAFF. The rearrangement links TRBV25-1 to TRBJ1-1; D is uncertain. CDR3 length: 15 amino acids. V lost 2 bases and J 1 base, leaving 11 bases between the germline ends. Germline lookup yields CDR1 MGHDK and CDR2 SYGVNS.

V and J are TRBV19 and TRBJ2-7; 10 nucleotides line up with TRBD2. Trimming removed 4 bases from V and 2 bases from J; junction bases left unmatched: 5. Germline CDR1 reads LNHDA; CDR2 reads SQIVND (reference sequence). This CDR3 is built from 15 residues. The DNA of the CDR3 is TGTGCCAGTAGTAATAGCGGGAGGCCTACCTACGAGCAGTACTTC. Its translation is CASSNSGRPTYEQYF.

The rearrangement uses TRBV9 and TRBJ2-2; 7 bases fit TRBD2. V was clipped by 0 bases and J by 5 bases; unmatched bases: 7. The germline CDR1 and CDR2 sequences are SGDLS and YYNGEE. The CDR3 has 16 residues. The CDR3 spells CASSVAAGVGTGELFF. For the CDR3, the DNA is TGTGCCAGCAGCGTAGCGGCGGGAGTGGGAACCGGGGAGCTGTTTTTT.

The chain is built from TRBV5-1 and TRBJ2-2; D perhaps matches TRBD2 (5 bases). Germline V gives CDR1 SGHRS, CDR2 YFSETQ. The CDR3 extends over 15 amino acids. Trimming pared 0 bases from V and 4 bases from J, leaving 10 bases between. The CDR3 is CASSLGTLLTGELFF. Written as DNA, the CDR3 is TGCGCCAGCAGCTTGGGGACTCTACTCACCGGGGAGCTGTTTTTT.